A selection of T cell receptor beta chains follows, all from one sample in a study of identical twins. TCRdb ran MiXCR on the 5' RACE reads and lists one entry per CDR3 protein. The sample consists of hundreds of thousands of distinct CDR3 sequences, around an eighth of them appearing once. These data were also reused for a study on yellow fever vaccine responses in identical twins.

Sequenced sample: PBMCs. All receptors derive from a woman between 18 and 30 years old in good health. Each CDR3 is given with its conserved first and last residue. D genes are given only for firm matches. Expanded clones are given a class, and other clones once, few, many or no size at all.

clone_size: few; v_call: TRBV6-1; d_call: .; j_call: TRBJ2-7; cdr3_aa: CASYRAGISYEQYF; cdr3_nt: TGTGCCAGCTACAGGGCTGGAATCTCCTACGAGCAGTACTTC
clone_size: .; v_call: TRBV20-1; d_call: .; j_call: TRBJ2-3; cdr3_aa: CSARDDKGLADTQYF; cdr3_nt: TGCAGTGCTAGAGATGACAAAGGGTTGGCAGATACGCAGTATTTT
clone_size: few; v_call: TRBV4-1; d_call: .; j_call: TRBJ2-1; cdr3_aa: CASSQEGSAVRNEQFF; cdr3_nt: TGCGCCAGCAGCCAAGAAGGGTCGGCAGTGCGCAATGAGCAGTTCTTC
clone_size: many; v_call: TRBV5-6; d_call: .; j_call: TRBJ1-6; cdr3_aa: CASSRQGNSPLHF; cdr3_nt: TGTGCCAGCAGTCGGCAGGGAAATTCACCCCTCCACTTT
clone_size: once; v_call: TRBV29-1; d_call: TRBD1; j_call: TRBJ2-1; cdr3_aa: CSVAGTGGINEQFF; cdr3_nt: TGCAGCGTTGCCGGGACAGGAGGCATTAATGAGCAGTTCTTC
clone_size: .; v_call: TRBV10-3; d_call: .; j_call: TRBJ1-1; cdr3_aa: CAIRTGDGTEAFF; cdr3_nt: TGTGCCATCAGGACAGGCGACGGCACTGAAGCTTTCTTT
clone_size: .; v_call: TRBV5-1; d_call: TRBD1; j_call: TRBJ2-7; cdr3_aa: CATRTGSNSYEQYF; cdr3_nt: TGCGCCACCAGGACAGGGTCCAACTCCTACGAGCAGTACTTC
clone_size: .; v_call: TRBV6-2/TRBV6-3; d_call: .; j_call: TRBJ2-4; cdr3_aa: CASSYEQFPKNIQYF; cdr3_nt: TGTGCCAGCAGTTACGAGCAGTTCCCCAAAAACATTCAGTACTTC
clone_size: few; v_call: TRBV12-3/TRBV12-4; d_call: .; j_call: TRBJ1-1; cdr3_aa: CASSPTRVLGPEAFF; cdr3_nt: TGTGCCAGCAGCCCGACCAGGGTGTTGGGACCTGAAGCTTTCTTT
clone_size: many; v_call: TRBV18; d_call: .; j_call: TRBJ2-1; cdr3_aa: CASSPSGDEQFF; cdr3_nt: TGTGCCAGCTCACCATCGGGGGATGAGCAGTTCTTC
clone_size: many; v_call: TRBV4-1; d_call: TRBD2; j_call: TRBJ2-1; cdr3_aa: CASSQTRGGYNEQFF; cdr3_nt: TGCGCCAGCAGCCAGACCCGGGGGGGGTACAATGAGCAGTTCTTC
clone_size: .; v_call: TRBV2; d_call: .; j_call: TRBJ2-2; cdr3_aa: CASRPLASGELFF; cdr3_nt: TGTGCCAGCAGACCACTAGCCTCCGGGGAGCTGTTTTTT
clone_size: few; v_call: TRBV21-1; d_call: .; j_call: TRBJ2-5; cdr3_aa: CASSRCPGTGGEETQYF; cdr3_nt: TGTGCCAGCAGCCGCTGTCCCGGGACAGGGGGCGAGGAGACCCAGTACTTC
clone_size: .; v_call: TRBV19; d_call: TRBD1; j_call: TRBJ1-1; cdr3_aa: CASSPSTGGWVPEAFF; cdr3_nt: TGTGCCAGTAGTCCATCGACAGGGGGTTGGGTTCCTGAAGCTTTCTTT
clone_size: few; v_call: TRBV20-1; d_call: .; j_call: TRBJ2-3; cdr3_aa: CSAPESTDTQYF; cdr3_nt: TGCAGTGCCCCGGAGAGCACAGATACGCAGTATTTT
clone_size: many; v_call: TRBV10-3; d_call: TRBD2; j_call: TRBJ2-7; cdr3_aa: CAIGISGRGYEQYF; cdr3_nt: TGTGCCATCGGGATAAGCGGGAGAGGGTACGAGCAGTACTTC
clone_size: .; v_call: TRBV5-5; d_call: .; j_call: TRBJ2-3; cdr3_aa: CASSLGGSITDTQYF; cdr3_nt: TGTGCCAGCAGCTTGGGAGGAAGTATAACAGATACGCAGTATTTT
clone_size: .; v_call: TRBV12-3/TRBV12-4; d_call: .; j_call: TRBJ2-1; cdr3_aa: CASSLDRVEQFF; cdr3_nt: TGTGCCAGCAGTTTAGATCGGGTTGAGCAGTTCTTC
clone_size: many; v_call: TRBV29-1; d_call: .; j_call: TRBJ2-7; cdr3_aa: CSVSLAAYEQYF; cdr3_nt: TGCAGCGTTAGTTTAGCGGCTTACGAGCAGTACTTC
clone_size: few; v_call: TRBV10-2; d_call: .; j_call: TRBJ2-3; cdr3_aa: CASRLTNYPGANTDTQYF; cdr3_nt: TGCGCCAGCAGACTCACTAATTACCCGGGGGCCAACACAGATACGCAGTATTTT
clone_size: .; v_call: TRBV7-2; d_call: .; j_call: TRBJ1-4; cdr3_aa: CASSQAGTLNEKLFF; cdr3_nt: TGTGCCAGCAGCCAAGCCGGGACCCTCAATGAAAAACTGTTTTTT
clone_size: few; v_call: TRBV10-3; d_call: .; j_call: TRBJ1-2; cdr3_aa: CATQGSGYGYTF; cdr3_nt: TGTGCCACACAGGGTTCGGGCTATGGCTACACCTTC
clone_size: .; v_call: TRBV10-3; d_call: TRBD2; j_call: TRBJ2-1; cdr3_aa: CAISGLAGGRLHEQFF; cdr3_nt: TGTGCCATCAGCGGACTAGCGGGAGGGCGACTCCATGAGCAGTTCTTC
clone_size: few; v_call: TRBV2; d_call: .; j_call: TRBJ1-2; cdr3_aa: CASSEEGPFYGYTF; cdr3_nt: TGTGCCAGCAGTGAAGAGGGACCGTTCTATGGCTACACCTTC
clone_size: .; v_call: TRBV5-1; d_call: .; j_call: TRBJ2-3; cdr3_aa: CASSFRSPPDTQYF; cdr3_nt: TGCGCCAGCAGCTTCAGGTCCCCACCAGATACGCAGTATTTT
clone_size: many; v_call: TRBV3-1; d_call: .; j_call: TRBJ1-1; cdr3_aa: CASSQVLRTHYTEAFF; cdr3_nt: TGTGCCAGCAGCCAAGTTCTCAGGACACATTACACTGAAGCTTTCTTT
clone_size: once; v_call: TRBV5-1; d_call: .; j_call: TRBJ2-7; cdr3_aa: CASSLNNEQYF; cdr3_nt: TGCGCCAGCAGCTTGAATAACGAGCAGTACTTC
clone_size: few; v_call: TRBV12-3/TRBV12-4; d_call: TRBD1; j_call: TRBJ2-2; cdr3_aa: CASSRNTRTGILTGELFF; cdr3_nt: TGTGCCAGCAGCAGGAATACTCGGACAGGGATACTTACCGGGGAGCTGTTTTTT
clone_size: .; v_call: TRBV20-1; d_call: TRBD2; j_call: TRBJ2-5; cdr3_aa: CSASPRTSAQETQYF; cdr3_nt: TGCAGTGCTAGCCCTCGGACTAGCGCTCAAGAGACCCAGTACTTC
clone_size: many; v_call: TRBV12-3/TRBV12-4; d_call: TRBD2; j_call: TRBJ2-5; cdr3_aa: CASSLTSVLIQETQYF; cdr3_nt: TGTGCCAGCAGTTTAACTAGCGTCCTTATACAAGAGACCCAGTACTTC
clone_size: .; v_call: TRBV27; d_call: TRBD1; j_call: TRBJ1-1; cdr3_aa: CASSSSWTGRAFF; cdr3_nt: TGTGCCAGCAGTTCGTCTTGGACAGGTCGAGCTTTCTTT
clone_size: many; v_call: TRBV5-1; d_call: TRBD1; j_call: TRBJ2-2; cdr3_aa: CASKTTDRLYSGELFF; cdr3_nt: TGCGCCAGCAAAACGACGGACAGGTTATACTCCGGGGAGCTGTTTTTT
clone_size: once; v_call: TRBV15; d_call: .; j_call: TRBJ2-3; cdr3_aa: CATSLTRSATGTDTQYF; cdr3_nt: TGTGCCACCAGCCTCACAAGGTCGGCGACGGGCACAGATACGCAGTATTTT
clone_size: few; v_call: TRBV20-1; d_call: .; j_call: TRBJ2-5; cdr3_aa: CSAEWGAEETQYF; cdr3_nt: TGCAGTGCTGAGTGGGGGGCCGAAGAGACCCAGTACTTC
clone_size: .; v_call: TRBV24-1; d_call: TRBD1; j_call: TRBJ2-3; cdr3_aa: CATSDALTGKDTQYF; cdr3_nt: TGTGCCACCAGTGATGCCTTGACAGGGAAGGATACGCAGTATTTT
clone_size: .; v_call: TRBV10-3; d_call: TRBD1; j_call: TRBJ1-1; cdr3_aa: CATRTGGTEAFF; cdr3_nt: TGTGCCACCCGGACAGGGGGGACTGAAGCTTTCTTT
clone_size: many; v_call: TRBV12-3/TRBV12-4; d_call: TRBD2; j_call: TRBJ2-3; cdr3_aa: CASSSPGLARADTQYF; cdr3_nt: TGTGCCAGCAGTTCCCCGGGACTAGCGAGGGCAGATACGCAGTATTTT
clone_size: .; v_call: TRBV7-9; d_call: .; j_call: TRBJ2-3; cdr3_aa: CASSGQQGTDTQYF; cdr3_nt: TGTGCCAGCAGCGGCCAACAGGGCACAGATACGCAGTATTTT
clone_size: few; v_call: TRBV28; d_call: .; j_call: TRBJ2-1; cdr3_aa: CASSLVTHYNEQFF; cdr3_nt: TGTGCCAGCAGTTTGGTTACACACTACAATGAGCAGTTCTTC
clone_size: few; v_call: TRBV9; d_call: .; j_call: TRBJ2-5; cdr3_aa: CASSEGTFQETQYF; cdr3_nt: TGTGCCAGCAGCGAAGGGACCTTCCAAGAGACCCAGTACTTC
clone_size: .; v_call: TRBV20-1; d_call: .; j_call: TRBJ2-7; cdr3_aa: CSATLRTEPYEQYF; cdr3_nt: TGCAGTGCTACCCTCCGGACTGAACCCTACGAGCAGTACTTC
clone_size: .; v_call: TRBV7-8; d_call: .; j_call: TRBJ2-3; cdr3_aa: CASSLWVNTQYF; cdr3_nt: TGTGCCAGCAGCTTATGGGTGAATACGCAGTATTTT
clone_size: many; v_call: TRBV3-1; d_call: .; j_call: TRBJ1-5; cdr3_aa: CASSQASQPQHF; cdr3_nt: TGTGCCAGCAGCCAAGCATCTCAGCCCCAGCATTTT
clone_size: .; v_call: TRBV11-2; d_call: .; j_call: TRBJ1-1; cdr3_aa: CASSPQWTVSNTEAFF; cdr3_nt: TGTGCCAGCAGCCCTCAATGGACTGTCTCGAACACTGAAGCTTTCTTT
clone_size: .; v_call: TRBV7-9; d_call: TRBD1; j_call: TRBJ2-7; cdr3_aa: CASSSQGAWEQYF; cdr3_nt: TGTGCCAGCAGCTCCCAGGGGGCCTGGGAGCAGTACTTC